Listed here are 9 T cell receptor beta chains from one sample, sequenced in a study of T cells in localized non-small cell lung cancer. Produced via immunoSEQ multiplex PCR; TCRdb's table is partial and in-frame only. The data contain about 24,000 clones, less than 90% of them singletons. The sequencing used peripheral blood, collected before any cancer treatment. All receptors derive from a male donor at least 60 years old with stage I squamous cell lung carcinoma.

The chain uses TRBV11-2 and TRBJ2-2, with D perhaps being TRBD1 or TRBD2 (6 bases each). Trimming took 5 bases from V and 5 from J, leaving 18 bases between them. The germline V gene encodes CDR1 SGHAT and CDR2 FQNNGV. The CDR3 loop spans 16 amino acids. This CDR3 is CASSRPGEVLTGELFF. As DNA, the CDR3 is TGTGCCAGCAGCAGACCAGGGGAGGTTTTAACCGGGGAGCTGTTTTTT.

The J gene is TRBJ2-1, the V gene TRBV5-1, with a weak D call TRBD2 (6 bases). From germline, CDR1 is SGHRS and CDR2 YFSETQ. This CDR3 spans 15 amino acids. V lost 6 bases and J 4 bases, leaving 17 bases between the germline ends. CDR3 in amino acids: CASNSPGEGYNEQFF. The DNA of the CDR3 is TGCGCCAGCAATAGTCCGGGAGAGGGGTACAATGAGCAGTTCTTC.

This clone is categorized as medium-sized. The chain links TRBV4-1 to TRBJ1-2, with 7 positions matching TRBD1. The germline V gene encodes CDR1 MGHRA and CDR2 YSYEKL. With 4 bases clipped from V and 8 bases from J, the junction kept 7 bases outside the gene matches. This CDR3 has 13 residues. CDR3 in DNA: TGCGCCAGCAGCCCCAGACAGGGAGAGGGCTACACCTTC. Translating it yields CASSPRQGEGYTF.

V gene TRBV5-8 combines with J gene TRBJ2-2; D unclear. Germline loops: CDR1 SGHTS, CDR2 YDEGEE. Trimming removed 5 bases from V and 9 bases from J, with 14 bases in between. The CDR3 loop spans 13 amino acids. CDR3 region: CASRGFRRWELFF. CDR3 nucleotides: TGTGCCAGCAGGGGATTCCGACGATGGGAGCTGTTTTTT.

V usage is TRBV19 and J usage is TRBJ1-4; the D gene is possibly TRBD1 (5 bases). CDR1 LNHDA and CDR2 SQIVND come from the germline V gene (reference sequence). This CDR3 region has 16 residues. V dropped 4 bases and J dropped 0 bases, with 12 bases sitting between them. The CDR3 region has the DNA TGTGCCAGTAGTACCTCCGGGACGCCAACTAATGAAAAACTGTTTTTT. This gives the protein CASSTSGTPTNEKLFF.

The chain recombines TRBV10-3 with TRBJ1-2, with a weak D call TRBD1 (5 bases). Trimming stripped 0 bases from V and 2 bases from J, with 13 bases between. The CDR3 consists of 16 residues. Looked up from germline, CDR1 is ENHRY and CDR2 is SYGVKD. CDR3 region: CAISESTGGVNYGYTF. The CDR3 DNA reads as TGTGCCATCAGTGAGTCTACAGGCGGGGTGAACTATGGCTACACCTTC.

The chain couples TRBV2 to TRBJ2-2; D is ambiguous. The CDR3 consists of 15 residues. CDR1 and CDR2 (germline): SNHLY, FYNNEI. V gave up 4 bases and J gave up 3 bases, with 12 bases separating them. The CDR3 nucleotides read TGTGCCAGCAGTGGAAGAGGAGTACACACCGGGGAGCTGTTTTTT. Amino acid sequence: CASSGRGVHTGELFF.

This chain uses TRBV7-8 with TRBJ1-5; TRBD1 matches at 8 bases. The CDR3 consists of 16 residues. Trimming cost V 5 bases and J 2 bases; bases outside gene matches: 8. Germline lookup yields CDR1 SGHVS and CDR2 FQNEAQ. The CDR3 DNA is TGTGCCAGCAGCCTTTTCGGACAGGGTGGCAATCAGCCCCAGCATTTT. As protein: CASSLFGQGGNQPQHF.

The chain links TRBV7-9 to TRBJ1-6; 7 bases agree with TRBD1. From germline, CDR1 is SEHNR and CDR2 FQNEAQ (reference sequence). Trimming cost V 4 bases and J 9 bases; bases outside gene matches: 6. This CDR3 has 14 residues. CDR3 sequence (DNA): TGTGCCAGCAGCTCACAGGGGAGTGCTTCACCCCTCCACTTT. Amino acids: CASSSQGSASPLHF. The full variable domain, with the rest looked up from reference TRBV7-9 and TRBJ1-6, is DTGVSQNPRHKITKRGQNVTFRCDPISEHNRLYWYRQTLGQGPEFLTYFQNEAQLEKSRLLSDRFSAERPKGSFSTLEIQRTEQGDSAMYLCASSSQGSASPLHFGNGTRLTVT.